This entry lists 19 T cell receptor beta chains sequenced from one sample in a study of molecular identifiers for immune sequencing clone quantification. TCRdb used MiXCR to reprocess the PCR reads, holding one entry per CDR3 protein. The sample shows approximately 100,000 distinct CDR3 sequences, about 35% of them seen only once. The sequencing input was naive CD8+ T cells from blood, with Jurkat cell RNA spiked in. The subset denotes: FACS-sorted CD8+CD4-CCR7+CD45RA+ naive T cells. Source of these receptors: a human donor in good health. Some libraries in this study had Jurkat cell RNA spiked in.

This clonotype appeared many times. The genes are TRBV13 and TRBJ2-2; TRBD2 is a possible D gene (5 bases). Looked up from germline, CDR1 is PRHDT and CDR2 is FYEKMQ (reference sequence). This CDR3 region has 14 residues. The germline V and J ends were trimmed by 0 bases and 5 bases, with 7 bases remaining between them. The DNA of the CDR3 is TGTGCCAGCAGCTTAGGCCGGGGAACCGGGGAGCTGTTTTTT. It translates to CASSLGRGTGELFF.

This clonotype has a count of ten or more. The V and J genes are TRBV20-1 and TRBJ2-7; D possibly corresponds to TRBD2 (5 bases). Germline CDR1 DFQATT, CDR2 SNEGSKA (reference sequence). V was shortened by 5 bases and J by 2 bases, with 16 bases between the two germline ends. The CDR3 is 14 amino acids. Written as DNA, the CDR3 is TGCAGTGCTCGGGATAGTGCGGCGGCCTACGAGCAGTACTTC. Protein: CSARDSAAAYEQYF.

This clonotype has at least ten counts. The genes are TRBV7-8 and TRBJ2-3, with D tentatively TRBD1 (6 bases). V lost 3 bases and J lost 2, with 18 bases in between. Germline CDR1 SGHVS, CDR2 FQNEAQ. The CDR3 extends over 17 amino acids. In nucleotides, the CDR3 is TGTGCCAGCAGCTTTTCCGGGACATCCTCCCTCACAGATACGCAGTATTTT. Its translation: CASSFSGTSSLTDTQYF.

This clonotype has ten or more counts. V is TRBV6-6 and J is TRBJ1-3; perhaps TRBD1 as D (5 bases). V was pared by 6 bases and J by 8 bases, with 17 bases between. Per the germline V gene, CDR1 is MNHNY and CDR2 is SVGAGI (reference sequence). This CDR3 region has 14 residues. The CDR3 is CASSYGGGIDTIYF. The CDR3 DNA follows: TGTGCCAGCAGCTACGGGGGGGGTATAGACACCATATATTTT.

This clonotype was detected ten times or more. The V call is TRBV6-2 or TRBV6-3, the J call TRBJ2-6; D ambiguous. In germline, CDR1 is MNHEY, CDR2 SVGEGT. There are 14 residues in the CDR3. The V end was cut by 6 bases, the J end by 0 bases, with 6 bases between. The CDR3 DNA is TGTGCCAGCAGAGAAGTCTCTGGGGCCAACGTCCTGACTTTC. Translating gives CASREVSGANVLTF.

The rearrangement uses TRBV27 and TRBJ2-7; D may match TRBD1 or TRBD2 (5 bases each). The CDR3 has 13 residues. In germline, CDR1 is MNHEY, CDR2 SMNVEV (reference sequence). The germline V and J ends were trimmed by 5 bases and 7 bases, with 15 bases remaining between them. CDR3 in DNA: TGTGCCAGCAGTATTCGAGGGGCGTGGGAGCAGTACTTC. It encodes CASSIRGAWEQYF.

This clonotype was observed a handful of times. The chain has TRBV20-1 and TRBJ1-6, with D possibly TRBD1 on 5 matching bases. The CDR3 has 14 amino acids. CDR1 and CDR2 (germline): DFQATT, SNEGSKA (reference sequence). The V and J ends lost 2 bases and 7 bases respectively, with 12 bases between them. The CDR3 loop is CSARSRVGNSPLHF. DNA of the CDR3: TGCAGTGCTAGAAGCAGGGTAGGCAATTCACCCCTCCACTTT.

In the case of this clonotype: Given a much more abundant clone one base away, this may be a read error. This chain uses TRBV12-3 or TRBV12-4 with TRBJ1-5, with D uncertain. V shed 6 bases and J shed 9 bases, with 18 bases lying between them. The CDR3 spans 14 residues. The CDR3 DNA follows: TGTGCCAGCAGCCCGGGGAGCGGGCCTCCGCCCCAGCATTTT. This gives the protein CASSPGSGPPPQHF.

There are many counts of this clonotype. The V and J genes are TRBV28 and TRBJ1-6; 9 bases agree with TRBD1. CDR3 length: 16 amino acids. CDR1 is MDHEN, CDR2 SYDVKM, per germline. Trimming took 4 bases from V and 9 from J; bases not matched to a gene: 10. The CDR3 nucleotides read TGTGCCAGCAGTTCCAACCGGGACAGGGAACGTTCACCCCTCCACTTT. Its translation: CASSSNRDRERSPLHF.

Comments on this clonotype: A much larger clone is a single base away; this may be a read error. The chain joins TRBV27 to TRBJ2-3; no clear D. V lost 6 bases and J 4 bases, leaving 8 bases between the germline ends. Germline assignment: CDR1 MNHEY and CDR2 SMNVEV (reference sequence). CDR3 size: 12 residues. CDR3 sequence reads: CASRVAPDTQYF. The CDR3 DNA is TGTGCCAGCAGGGTCGCCCCAGATACGCAGTATTTT.

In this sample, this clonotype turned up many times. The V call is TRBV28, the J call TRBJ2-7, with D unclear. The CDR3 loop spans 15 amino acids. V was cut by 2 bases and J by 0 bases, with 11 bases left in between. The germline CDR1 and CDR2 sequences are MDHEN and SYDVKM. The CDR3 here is CASSLEADASYEQYF. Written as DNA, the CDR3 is TGTGCCAGCAGTTTAGAGGCGGACGCCTCCTACGAGCAGTACTTC.

The CDR3: CASSGLGGRSAEQFF. CDR3 in DNA: TGTGCCAGCAGTGGACTGGGCGGGAGGAGTGCTGAGCAGTTCTTC. This chain links TRBV28 with TRBJ2-1; 8 nucleotides agree with TRBD2. CDR3 size: 15 residues. V lost 5 bases, J lost 9 bases, and 12 bases stayed unmatched. Germline lookup yields CDR1 MDHEN and CDR2 SYDVKM. Full variable domain (rest looked up from reference TRBV28 and TRBJ2-1): DVKVTQSSRYLVKRTGEKVFLECVQDMDHENMFWYRQDPGLGLRLIYFSYDVKMKEKGDIPEGYSVSREKKERFSLILESASTNQTSMYLCASSGLGGRSAEQFFGPGTRLTVL.

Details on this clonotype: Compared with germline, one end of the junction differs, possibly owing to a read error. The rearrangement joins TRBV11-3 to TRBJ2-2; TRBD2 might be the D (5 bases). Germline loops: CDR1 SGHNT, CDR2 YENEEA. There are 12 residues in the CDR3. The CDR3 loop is CASSLNTGEPFF. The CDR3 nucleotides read TGTGCCAGCAGCTTGAACACCGGGGAGCCGTTTTTT.

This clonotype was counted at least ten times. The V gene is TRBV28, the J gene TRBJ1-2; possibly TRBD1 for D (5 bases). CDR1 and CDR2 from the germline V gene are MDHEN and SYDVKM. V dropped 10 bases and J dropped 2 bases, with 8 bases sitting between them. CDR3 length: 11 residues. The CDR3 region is CANPGNYGYTF. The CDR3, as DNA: TGTGCCAACCCAGGGAACTATGGCTACACCTTC.

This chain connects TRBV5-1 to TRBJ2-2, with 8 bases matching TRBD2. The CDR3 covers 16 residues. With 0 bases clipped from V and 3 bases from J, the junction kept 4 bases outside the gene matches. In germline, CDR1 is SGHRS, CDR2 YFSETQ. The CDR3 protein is CASSLDGTSDTGELFF. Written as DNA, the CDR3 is TGCGCCAGCAGCTTGGACGGGACTAGTGACACCGGGGAGCTGTTTTTT.

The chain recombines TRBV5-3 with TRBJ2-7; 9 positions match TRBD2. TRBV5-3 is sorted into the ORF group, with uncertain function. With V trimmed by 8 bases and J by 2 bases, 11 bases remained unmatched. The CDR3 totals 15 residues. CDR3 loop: CASNFPTSGPYEQYF. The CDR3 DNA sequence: TGTGCCAGCAATTTCCCGACTAGCGGTCCCTACGAGCAGTACTTC.

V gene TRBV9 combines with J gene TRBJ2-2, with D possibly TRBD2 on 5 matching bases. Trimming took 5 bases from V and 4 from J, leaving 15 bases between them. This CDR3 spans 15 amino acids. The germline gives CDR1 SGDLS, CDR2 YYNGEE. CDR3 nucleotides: TGTGCCAGCAGAGCCGGAGGCAGTCTCACCGGGGAGCTGTTTTTT. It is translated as CASRAGGSLTGELFF.

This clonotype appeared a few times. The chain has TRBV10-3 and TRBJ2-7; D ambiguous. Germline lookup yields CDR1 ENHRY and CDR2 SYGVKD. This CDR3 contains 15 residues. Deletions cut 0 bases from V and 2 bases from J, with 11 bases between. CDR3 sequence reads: CAISESTPGPYEQYF. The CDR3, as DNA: TGTGCCATCAGTGAGTCGACCCCAGGACCCTACGAGCAGTACTTC.

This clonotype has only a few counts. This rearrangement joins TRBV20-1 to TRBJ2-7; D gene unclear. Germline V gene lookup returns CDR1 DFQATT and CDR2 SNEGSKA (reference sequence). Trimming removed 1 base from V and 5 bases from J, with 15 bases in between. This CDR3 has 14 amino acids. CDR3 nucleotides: TGCAGTGCTAGAGTCGGGCGGATGGCCCACGAGCAGTACTTC. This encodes CSARVGRMAHEQYF.